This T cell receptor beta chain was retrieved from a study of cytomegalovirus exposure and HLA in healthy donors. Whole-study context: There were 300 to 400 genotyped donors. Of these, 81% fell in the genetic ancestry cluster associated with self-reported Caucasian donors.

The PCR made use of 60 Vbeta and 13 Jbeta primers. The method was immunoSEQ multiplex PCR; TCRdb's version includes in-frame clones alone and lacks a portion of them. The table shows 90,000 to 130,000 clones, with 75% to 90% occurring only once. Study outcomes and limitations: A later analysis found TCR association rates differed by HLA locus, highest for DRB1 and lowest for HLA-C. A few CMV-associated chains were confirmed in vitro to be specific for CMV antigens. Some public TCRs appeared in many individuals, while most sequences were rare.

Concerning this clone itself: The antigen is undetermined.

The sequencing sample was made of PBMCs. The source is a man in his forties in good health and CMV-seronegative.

The CDR3 protein is CASSQFGTTNTGELFF. The CDR3 region has the DNA TGCGCCAGCAGCCAATTCGGGACAACGAACACCGGGGAGCTGTTTTTT. The chain employs TRBV4-1 and TRBJ2-2, with a possible D match to TRBD1 (6 bases). The CDR3 sequence is 16 residues long. The germline V and J ends were trimmed by 2 bases and 0 bases, with 10 bases remaining between them. Per germline, CDR1 MGHRA and CDR2 YSYEKL.